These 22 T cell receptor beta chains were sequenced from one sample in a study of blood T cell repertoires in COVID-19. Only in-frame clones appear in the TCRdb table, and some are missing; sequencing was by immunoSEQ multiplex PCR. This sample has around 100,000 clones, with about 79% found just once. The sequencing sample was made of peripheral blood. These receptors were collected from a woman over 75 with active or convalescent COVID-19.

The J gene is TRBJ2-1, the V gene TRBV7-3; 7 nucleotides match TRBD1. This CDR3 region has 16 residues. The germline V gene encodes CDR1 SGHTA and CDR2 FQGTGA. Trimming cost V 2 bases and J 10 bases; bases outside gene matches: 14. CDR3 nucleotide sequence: TGTGCCAGCAGCTTAGGGCCACAGGGGAACTCAGGGGAGCAGTTCTTC. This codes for CASSLGPQGNSGEQFF. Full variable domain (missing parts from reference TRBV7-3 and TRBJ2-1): GAGVSQTPSNKVTEKGKYVELRCDPISGHTALYWYRQSLGQGPEFLIYFQGTGAADDSGLPNDRFFAVRPEGSVSTLKIQRTERGDSAVYLCASSLGPQGNSGEQFFGPGTRLTVL.

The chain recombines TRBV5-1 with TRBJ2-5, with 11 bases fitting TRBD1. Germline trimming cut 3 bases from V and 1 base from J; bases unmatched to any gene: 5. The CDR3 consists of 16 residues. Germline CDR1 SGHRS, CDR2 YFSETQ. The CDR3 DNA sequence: TGCGCCAGCAGCTCTCCGGGACAGGGGGGCCAAGAGACCCAGTACTTC. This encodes CASSSPGQGGQETQYF.

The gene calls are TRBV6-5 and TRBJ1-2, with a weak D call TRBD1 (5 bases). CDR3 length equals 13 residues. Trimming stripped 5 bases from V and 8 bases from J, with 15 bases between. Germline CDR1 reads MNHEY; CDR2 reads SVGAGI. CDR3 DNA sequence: TGTGCCAGCAGTCCCCTCGGGGGAAGCGGCTACACCTTC. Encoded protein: CASSPLGGSGYTF.

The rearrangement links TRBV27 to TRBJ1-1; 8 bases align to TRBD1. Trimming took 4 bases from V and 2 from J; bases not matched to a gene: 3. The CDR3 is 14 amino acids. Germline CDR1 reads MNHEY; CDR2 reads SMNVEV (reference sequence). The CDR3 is CASSSQGANTEAFF. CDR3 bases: TGTGCCAGCAGTTCCCAGGGGGCTAACACTGAAGCTTTCTTT.

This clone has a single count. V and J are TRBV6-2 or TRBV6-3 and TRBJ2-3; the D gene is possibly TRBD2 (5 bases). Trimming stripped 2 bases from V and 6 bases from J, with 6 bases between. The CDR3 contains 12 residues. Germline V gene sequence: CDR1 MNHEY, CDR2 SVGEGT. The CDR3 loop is CASSYRRDTQYF. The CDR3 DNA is TGTGCCAGCAGTTACCGGAGGGATACGCAGTATTTT.

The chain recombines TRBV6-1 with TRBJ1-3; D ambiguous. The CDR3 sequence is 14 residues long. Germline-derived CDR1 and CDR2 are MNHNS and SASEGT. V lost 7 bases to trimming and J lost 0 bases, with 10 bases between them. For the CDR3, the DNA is TGTGCCAGCAATAGAGGGTTCTCTGGAAACACCATATATTTT. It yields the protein CASNRGFSGNTIYF.

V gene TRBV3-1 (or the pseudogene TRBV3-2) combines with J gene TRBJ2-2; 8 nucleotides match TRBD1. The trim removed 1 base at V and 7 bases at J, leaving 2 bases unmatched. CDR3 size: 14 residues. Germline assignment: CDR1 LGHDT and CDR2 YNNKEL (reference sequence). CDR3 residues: CASSQGRGHGELFF. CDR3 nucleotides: TGTGCCAGCAGCCAAGGCAGGGGGCACGGGGAGCTGTTTTTT.

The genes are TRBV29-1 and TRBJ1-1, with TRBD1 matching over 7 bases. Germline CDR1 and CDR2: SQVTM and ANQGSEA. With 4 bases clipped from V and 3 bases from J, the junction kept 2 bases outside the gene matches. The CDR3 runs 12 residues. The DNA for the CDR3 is TGCAGCGTTGGAGGGGGCTACACTGAAGCTTTCTTT. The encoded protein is CSVGGGYTEAFF.

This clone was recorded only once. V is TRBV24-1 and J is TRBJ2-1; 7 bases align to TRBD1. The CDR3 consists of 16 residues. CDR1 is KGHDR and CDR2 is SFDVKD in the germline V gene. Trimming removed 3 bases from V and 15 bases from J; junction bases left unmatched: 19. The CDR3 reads CATSDTTGPDRDGRFF. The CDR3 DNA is TGTGCCACCAGTGATACAACGGGGCCCGACAGGGACGGACGGTTCTTC.

CDR3: CASSYGWGVGTEAFF. In DNA form, the CDR3 reads TGTGCCAGCAGTTACGGATGGGGGGTCGGGACTGAAGCTTTCTTT. V usage is TRBV6-5 and J usage is TRBJ1-1; TRBD1 is a possible D gene (5 bases). Trimming removed 2 bases from V and 5 bases from J, with 15 bases in between. CDR1 is MNHEY and CDR2 is SVGAGI in the germline V gene. The CDR3 has 15 residues.

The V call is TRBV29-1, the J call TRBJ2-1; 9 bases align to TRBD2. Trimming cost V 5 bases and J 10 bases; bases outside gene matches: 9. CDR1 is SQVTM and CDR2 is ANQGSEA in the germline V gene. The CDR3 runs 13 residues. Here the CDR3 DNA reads TGCAGCGTTCACAGCGGGAGGTCTGGGGAGCAGTTCTTC. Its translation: CSVHSGRSGEQFF.

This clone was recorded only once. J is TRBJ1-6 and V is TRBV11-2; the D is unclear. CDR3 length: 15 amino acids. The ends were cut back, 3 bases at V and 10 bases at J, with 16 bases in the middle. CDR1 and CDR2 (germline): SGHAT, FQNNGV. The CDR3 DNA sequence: TGTGCCAGCAGCTTTGAGACGGGAGGTTGGTCACCCCTCCACTTT. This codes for CASSFETGGWSPLHF.

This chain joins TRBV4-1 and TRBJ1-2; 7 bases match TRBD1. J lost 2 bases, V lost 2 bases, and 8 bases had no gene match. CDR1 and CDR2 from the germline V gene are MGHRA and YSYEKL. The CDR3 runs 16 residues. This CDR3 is CASSQPQGSKNYGYTF. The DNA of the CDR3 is TGCGCCAGCAGCCAACCACAGGGGAGCAAGAACTATGGCTACACCTTC.

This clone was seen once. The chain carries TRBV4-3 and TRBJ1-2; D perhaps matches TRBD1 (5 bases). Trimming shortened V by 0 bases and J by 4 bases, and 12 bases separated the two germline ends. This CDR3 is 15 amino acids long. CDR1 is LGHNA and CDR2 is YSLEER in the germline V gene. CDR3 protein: CASSQDLAGSYGYTF. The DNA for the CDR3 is TGCGCCAGCAGCCAAGATCTGGCAGGGTCCTATGGCTACACCTTC.

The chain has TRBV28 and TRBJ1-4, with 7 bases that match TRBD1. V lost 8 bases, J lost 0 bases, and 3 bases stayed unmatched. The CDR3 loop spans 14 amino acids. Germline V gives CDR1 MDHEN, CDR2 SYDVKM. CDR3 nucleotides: TGTGCCAGCGGACAGGTTCCAACTAATGAAAAACTGTTTTTT. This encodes CASGQVPTNEKLFF.

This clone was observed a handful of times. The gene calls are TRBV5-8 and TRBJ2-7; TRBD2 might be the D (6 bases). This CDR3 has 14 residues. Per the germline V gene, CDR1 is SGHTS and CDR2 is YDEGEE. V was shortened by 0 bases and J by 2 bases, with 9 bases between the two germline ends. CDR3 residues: CASSLGTKTYEQYF. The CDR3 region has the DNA TGTGCCAGCAGCTTGGGGACTAAAACCTACGAGCAGTACTTC.

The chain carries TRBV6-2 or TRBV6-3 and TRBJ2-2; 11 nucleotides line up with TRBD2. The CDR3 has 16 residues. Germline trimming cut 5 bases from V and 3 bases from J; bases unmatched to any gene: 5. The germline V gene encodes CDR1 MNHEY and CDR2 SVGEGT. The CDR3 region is CASSMGLAVHTGELFF. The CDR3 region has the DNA TGTGCCAGCAGTATGGGACTAGCGGTCCACACCGGGGAGCTGTTTTTT.

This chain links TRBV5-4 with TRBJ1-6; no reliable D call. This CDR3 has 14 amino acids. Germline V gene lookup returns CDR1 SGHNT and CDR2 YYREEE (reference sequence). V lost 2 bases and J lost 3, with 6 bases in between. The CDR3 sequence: CASSLALYNSPLHF. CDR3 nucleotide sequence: TGTGCCAGCAGCTTAGCCCTCTATAATTCACCCCTCCACTTT.

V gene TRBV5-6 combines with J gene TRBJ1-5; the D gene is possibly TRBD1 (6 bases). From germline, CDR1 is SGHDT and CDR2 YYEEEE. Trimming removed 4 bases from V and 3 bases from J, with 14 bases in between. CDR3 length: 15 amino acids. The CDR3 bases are TGTGCCAGCAGCCGTCAGACAGGAGCCAATCAGCCCCAGCATTTT. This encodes CASSRQTGANQPQHF.

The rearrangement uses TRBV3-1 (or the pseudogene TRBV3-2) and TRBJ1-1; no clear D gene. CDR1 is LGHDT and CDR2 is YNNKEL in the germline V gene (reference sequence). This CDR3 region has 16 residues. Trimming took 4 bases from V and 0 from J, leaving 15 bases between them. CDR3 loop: CASSLEDLPMNTEAFF. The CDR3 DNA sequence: TGTGCCAGCAGCCTGGAGGATTTGCCTATGAACACTGAAGCTTTCTTT.

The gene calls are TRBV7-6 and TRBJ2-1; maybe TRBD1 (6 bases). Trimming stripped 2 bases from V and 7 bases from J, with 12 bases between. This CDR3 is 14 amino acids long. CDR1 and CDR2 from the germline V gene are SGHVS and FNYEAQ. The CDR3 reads CASSLRGNQNEQFF. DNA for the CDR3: TGTGCCAGCAGCTTAAGGGGGAACCAGAATGAGCAGTTCTTC.

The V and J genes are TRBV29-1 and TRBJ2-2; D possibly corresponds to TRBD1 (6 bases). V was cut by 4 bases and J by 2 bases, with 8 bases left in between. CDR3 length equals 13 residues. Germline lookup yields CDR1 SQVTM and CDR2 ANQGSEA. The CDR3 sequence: CSVGTVNTGELFF. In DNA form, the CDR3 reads TGCAGCGTTGGGACAGTAAACACCGGGGAGCTGTTTTTT.